A single sample is the source of the 21 T cell receptor beta chains below, sequenced in a study of CD8+CD57+ T cells in acquired aplastic anemia. TCR beta VDJ and CDR3 were profiled, and genomic DNA was the template. TCRdb re-called the reads through MiXCR, storing one row per CDR3 protein. The sample includes roughly 64,000 distinct CDR3 sequences, roughly 58% seen only once; the top ten take about 2.5%. Sequences were obtained from sorted CD4+, CD8+, or CD8+CD57+ T cells (not recorded which) from PBMCs. These receptors were taken from a human donor in good health, serving as a control.

This clonotype occurred many times. The chain is built from TRBV6-5 and TRBJ2-2; the D gene is possibly TRBD2 (5 bases). The CDR3 covers 13 residues. Trimming removed 7 bases from V and 9 bases from J, with 15 bases in between. CDR1 and CDR2 from the germline V gene are MNHEY and SVGAGI. Here the CDR3 DNA reads TGTGCCAGCACCATGAGGGTCGGGAGGGAGCTGTTTTTT. As protein: CASTMRVGRELFF.

V gene TRBV20-1 combines with J gene TRBJ2-3, with TRBD1 matching 7 bases. The ends lost 4 bases at V and 6 bases at J; junction bases unmatched: 7. Germline CDR1 DFQATT, CDR2 SNEGSKA (reference sequence). This CDR3 comprises 13 residues. CDR3 residues: CSANKGAYDTQYF. In DNA, the CDR3 is TGCAGTGCTAACAAGGGGGCTTACGATACGCAGTATTTT.

The chain carries TRBV4-2 and TRBJ2-7, with 7 bases matching TRBD1. This CDR3 spans 15 amino acids. V lost 4 bases to trimming and J lost 3 bases; unmatched junction nucleotides: 9. The germline V gene encodes CDR1 LGHNA and CDR2 YNFKEQ. Here the CDR3 reads CASSPEPQGFYEQYF. The CDR3 DNA follows: TGTGCCAGCAGCCCTGAACCACAGGGGTTCTACGAGCAGTACTTC.

This clonotype is labeled as medium-sized (0.01 to 0.1%). J is TRBJ2-1 and V is TRBV19; tentative D call: TRBD1 (5 bases). The CDR3 is 13 residues long. The germline V gene encodes CDR1 LNHDA and CDR2 SQIVND (reference sequence). Trimming removed 7 bases from V and 0 bases from J, with 7 bases in between. The CDR3 sequence is CASTQGSYNEQFF. As DNA, the CDR3 is TGTGCCAGTACTCAGGGCTCCTACAATGAGCAGTTCTTC.

The V and J genes are TRBV7-3 and TRBJ2-5; D is unresolved. CDR3 length: 10 amino acids. Trimming removed 11 bases from V and 8 bases from J, with 12 bases in between. Germline CDR1 reads SGHTA; CDR2 reads FQGTGA. CDR3 nucleotides: TGTGCCGCAAGACGAAAAACCCAGTACTTC. Protein product: CAARRKTQYF.

This clonotype has more than one count but fewer than ten. The chain couples TRBV29-1 to TRBJ1-1; TRBD1 is a possible D gene (5 bases). Trimming took off 8 bases at V and 7 bases at J, with 17 bases between the two ends. The CDR3 has 12 amino acids. CDR1 and CDR2 (germline): SQVTM, ANQGSEA. The DNA of the CDR3 is TGCAGCCACTCTTGGGACGGCAGTGAAGCTTTCTTT. Residues: CSHSWDGSEAFF.

Many counts were recorded for this clonotype. V and J are TRBV11-3 and TRBJ1-1; possible D gene TRBD1, 6 bases. V lost 6 bases and J lost 1, with 21 bases in between. The CDR3 spans 17 residues. Germline CDR1 reads SGHNT; CDR2 reads YENEEA. The DNA of the CDR3 is TGTGCCAGCAGTTGGGACGGGGGGGCTAGCTGGAACACTGAAGCTTTCTTT. Protein: CASSWDGGASWNTEAFF.

This clonotype was counted ten times or more. The chain carries TRBV5-6 and TRBJ2-5, with a weak D call TRBD2 (5 bases). Germline V CDR1 and CDR2: SGHDT, YYEEEE. The V end was cut by 2 bases, the J end by 2 bases, with 13 bases between. CDR3 length equals 15 residues. CDR3 coding DNA: TGTGCCAGCAGCTTTAGAGGGCCCACTCAAGAGACCCAGTACTTC. This sequence encodes CASSFRGPTQETQYF.

This CDR3 is CASREITSKPYGYTF. In DNA, the CDR3 is TGTGCCAGCAGGGAAATTACGTCCAAGCCCTATGGCTACACCTTC. The V call is TRBV6-2 or TRBV6-3, the J call TRBJ1-2; D gene ambiguous. This CDR3 is 15 amino acids long. Trimming cost V 6 bases and J 4 bases, with 18 bases left between them. Looked up from germline, CDR1 is MNHEY and CDR2 is SVGEGT.

This clonotype has more than one count but fewer than ten. J is TRBJ1-1 and V is TRBV10-3; D call uncertain. Germline V gene lookup returns CDR1 ENHRY and CDR2 SYGVKD. The CDR3 is made up of 13 amino acids. V was pared by 2 bases and J by 4 bases, with 8 bases between. The CDR3 protein is CAISERVLTEAFF. Written as DNA, the CDR3 is TGTGCCATCAGTGAGAGGGTCCTCACTGAAGCTTTCTTT.

This clonotype occurred many times. This sequence joins TRBV5-6 and TRBJ1-1; 8 bases fit TRBD1. The CDR3 is 16 residues long. Germline trimming cut 4 bases from V and 1 base from J; bases unmatched to any gene: 9. CDR1 and CDR2 from the germline V gene are SGHDT and YYEEEE. The CDR3 DNA follows: TGTGCCAGCAGCCCCGGACAGGGCTTTTGGAACACTGAAGCTTTCTTT. It specifies CASSPGQGFWNTEAFF.

J is TRBJ1-2 and V is TRBV19, with D uncertain. CDR1 and CDR2 from the germline V gene are LNHDA and SQIVND (reference sequence). The CDR3 length is 14 residues. The V end was cut by 3 bases, the J end by 4 bases, with 12 bases between. This CDR3 reads CASSIDAISYGYTF. CDR3 coding DNA: TGTGCCAGTAGTATCGACGCTATAAGCTATGGCTACACCTTC.

The rearrangement links TRBV2 to TRBJ2-5, with D perhaps matching TRBD2 (5 bases). Germline CDR1 and CDR2: SNHLY and FYNNEI. The V end was cut by 4 bases, the J end by 2 bases, with 11 bases between. The length of the CDR3 is 14 residues. This CDR3 is CASSGSGTQETQYF. The CDR3 DNA is TGTGCCAGCAGTGGCTCGGGAACACAAGAGACCCAGTACTTC.

Relative to its sample, this clonotype is medium-sized. The chain is built from TRBV19 and TRBJ2-7; possibly TRBD1 for D (6 bases). Germline V CDR1 and CDR2: LNHDA, SQIVND (reference sequence). This CDR3 is 15 amino acids long. The V end was cut by 5 bases, the J end by 0 bases, with 14 bases between. The CDR3 region is CASSSRGQGSYEQYF. As DNA, the CDR3 is TGTGCCAGTAGTTCCAGGGGTCAGGGCTCCTACGAGCAGTACTTC. The full variable domain, completed using reference TRBV19 and TRBJ2-7, is DGGITQSPKYLFRKEGQNVTLSCEQNLNHDAMYWYRQDPGQGLRLIYYSQIVNDFQKGDIAEGYSVSREKKESFPLTVTSAQKNPTAFYLCASSSRGQGSYEQYFGPGTRLTVT.

The chain joins TRBV7-6 to TRBJ1-5; D possibly corresponds to TRBD1 (5 bases). The CDR3 loop spans 16 amino acids. Between the trimmed V and J ends, which lost 5 bases and 5 bases, there was a span of 19 bases. The germline CDR1 and CDR2 sequences are SGHVS and FNYEAQ. CDR3 in amino acids: CASSLPYPQGDQPQHF. CDR3 coding DNA: TGTGCCAGCAGCCTCCCTTATCCCCAGGGTGATCAGCCCCAGCATTTT.

This clonotype ranks as medium-sized. CDR3: CATSDTRSSYNEQFF. CDR3 coding DNA: TGTGCCACCAGTGATACCCGTAGCTCCTACAATGAGCAGTTCTTC. J is TRBJ2-1 and V is TRBV24-1; D remains ambiguous. CDR1 and CDR2 (germline): KGHDR, SFDVKD. CDR3 size: 15 residues. V was pared by 3 bases and J by 0 bases, with 8 bases between.

This chain connects TRBV11-1 to TRBJ2-3, with TRBD2 matching over 10 bases. The germline CDR1 and CDR2 sequences are SGHAT and FQDESV (reference sequence). The J segment lost 1 base and the V segment lost 3 bases, leaving 1 base of the junction unmatched. The CDR3 has 15 amino acids. CDR3 coding DNA: TGTGCCAGCAGCTTTGGACTAGCGGGCACAGATACGCAGTATTTT. Translating gives CASSFGLAGTDTQYF.

This clonotype was found once. The chain recombines TRBV2 with TRBJ1-1; the match to TRBD1 covers 9 bases. The V and J ends lost 5 bases and 8 bases, in that order; junction bases with no gene match: 6. Germline CDR1 SNHLY, CDR2 FYNNEI. There are 13 residues in the CDR3. In DNA form, the CDR3 reads TGTGCCAGCAGTACTCGGGACAGGGAAGAAGCTTTCTTT. Its translation is CASSTRDREEAFF.

This chain links TRBV7-9 with TRBJ2-7; a weak D match, TRBD1 (5 bases). The CDR3 contains 15 residues. The ends were cut back, 4 bases at V and 3 bases at J, with 16 bases in the middle. Germline V lookup: CDR1 SEHNR, CDR2 FQNEAQ (reference sequence). CDR3 residues: CASSSGLFRGYEQYF. CDR3 sequence (DNA): TGTGCCAGCAGCTCGGGTCTATTTAGGGGCTACGAGCAGTACTTC. Combining the CDR3 with reference TRBV7-9 and TRBJ2-7 gives the whole variable domain DTGVSQNPRHKITKRGQNVTFRCDPISEHNRLYWYRQTLGQGPEFLTYFQNEAQLEKSRLLSDRFSAERPKGSFSTLEIQRTEQGDSAMYLCASSSGLFRGYEQYFGPGTRLTVT.

This clonotype was detected ten times or more. The chain joins TRBV7-3 to TRBJ2-7, with D possibly matching TRBD1 (5 bases). The germline gives CDR1 SGHTA, CDR2 FQGTGA. The CDR3 has 15 residues. V gave up 0 bases and J gave up 4 bases, with 13 bases separating them. The CDR3 sequence is CASSLTPGPKYEQYF. The CDR3 DNA follows: TGTGCCAGCAGCTTAACGCCAGGGCCTAAGTACGAGCAGTACTTC.

This clonotype was counted many times. The chain carries TRBV19 and TRBJ1-1; 9 nucleotides line up with TRBD1. V shed 5 bases, J shed 5 bases, and the junction held 3 bases outside the gene matches. The CDR3 runs 13 residues. CDR1 is LNHDA and CDR2 is SQIVND in the germline V gene (reference sequence). The CDR3 nucleotides read TGTGCCAGTAGTGCGGACAGGGGTACTGAAGCTTTCTTT. It specifies CASSADRGTEAFF.